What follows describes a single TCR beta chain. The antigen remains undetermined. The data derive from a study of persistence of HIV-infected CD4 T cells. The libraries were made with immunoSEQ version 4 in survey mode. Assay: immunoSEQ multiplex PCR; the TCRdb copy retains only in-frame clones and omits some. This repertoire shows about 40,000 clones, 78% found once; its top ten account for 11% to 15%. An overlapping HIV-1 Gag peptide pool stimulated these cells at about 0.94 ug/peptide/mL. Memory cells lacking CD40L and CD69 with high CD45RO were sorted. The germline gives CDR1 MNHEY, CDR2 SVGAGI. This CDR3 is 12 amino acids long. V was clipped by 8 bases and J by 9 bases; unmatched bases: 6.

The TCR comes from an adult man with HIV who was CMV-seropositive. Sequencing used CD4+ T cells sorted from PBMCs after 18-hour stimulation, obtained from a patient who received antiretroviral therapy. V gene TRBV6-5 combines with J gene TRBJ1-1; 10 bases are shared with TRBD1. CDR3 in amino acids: CASGRTGGKAFF. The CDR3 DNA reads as TGTGCCAGCGGCCGGACAGGGGGTAAAGCTTTCTTT.